The 25 T cell receptor beta chains below come from one sample, sequenced in a study of blood T cell repertoires in COVID-19. The data were produced by immunoSEQ multiplex PCR, yet TCRdb's version contains in-frame clones alone and is incomplete. The sample lists a few hundred thousand clones, approximately 87% occurring once. Sequenced input: peripheral blood. Receptor source: a man between 60 and 70 years old who had recovered from COVID-19.

V and J are TRBV7-9 and TRBJ2-3, with D possibly TRBD2 on 7 matching bases. CDR1 and CDR2 from the germline V gene are SEHNR and FQNEAQ (reference sequence). This CDR3 region has 19 residues. Trimming removed 5 bases from V and 2 bases from J, with 26 bases in between. In DNA, the CDR3 is TGTGCCAGCAGCCCGATACCCCCGGGGGCGGGGGCCCTCACAGATACGCAGTATTTT. Translation gives CASSPIPPGAGALTDTQYF.

This clone was observed a single time. The chain recombines TRBV28 with TRBJ1-1; 7 bases map to TRBD1. CDR1 and CDR2 from the germline V gene are MDHEN and SYDVKM. The CDR3 has 14 residues. The junction had 9 bases not matched to a gene; V was cut back by 5 bases and J by 6 bases. The CDR3 reads CASSGPRTGPEAFF. The CDR3 region has the DNA TGTGCCAGCAGTGGCCCCCGGACAGGACCTGAAGCTTTCTTT. Looking up the rest from reference TRBV28 and TRBJ1-1 gives the full variable domain: DVKVTQSSRYLVKRTGEKVFLECVQDMDHENMFWYRQDPGLGLRLIYFSYDVKMKEKGDIPEGYSVSREKKERFSLILESASTNQTSMYLCASSGPRTGPEAFFGQGTRLTVV.

This clone occurred a few times. The chain couples TRBV5-4 to TRBJ1-2, with D perhaps matching TRBD1 (5 bases). The V end was cut by 4 bases, the J end by 2 bases, with 15 bases between. CDR1 is SGHNT and CDR2 is YYREEE in the germline V gene (reference sequence). The CDR3 is 15 residues long. CDR3 loop: CASSRSSGGNYGYTF. As DNA, the CDR3 is TGTGCCAGCAGCCGGTCCTCGGGGGGAAACTATGGCTACACCTTC.

The chain employs TRBV5-4 and TRBJ1-4, with 7 bases aligning to TRBD1. J was trimmed by 6 bases and V by 4 bases; bases with no gene match: 6. The CDR3 totals 14 residues. Germline CDR1 reads SGHNT; CDR2 reads YYREEE (reference sequence). The CDR3 bases are TGTGCCAGCAGCGGCCGGGACAGAGATGAAAAACTGTTTTTT. It specifies CASSGRDRDEKLFF.

The V gene is TRBV6-5, the J gene TRBJ1-2; D may be TRBD1 (5 bases). Germline loops: CDR1 MNHEY, CDR2 SVGAGI. V was shortened by 7 bases and J by 5 bases, with 20 bases between the two germline ends. The CDR3 is 15 amino acids. CDR3: CASTKAGDSGYGYTF. DNA for the CDR3: TGTGCCAGCACCAAGGCGGGGGACTCGGGGTATGGCTACACCTTC.

V and J are TRBV6-2 or TRBV6-3 and TRBJ2-5, with 9 positions matching TRBD1. The CDR3 has 16 residues. Looked up from germline, CDR1 is MNHEY and CDR2 is SVGEGT. Germline trimming cut 7 bases from V and 5 bases from J; bases unmatched to any gene: 14. CDR3 residues: CASTPGQGYIWETQYF. CDR3 bases: TGTGCCAGCACCCCGGGACAGGGTTACATTTGGGAGACCCAGTACTTC.

J is TRBJ2-1 and V is TRBV9, with D perhaps matching TRBD2 (6 bases). V was cut by 0 bases and J by 4 bases, with 11 bases left in between. Per the germline V gene, CDR1 is SGDLS and CDR2 is YYNGEE. The CDR3 totals 15 residues. Written as DNA, the CDR3 is TGTGCCAGCAGCGTAGGGGGTAGCGGTTACAATGAGCAGTTCTTC. Translation: CASSVGGSGYNEQFF.

The chain links TRBV5-1 to TRBJ2-1, with TRBD1 matching 8 bases. The CDR3 runs to 15 residues. Germline trimming cut 4 bases from V and 0 bases from J; bases unmatched to any gene: 3. CDR1 SGHRS and CDR2 YFSETQ come from the germline V gene. CDR3 loop: CASSVGQGSYNEQFF. Written as DNA, the CDR3 is TGCGCCAGCAGCGTAGGACAGGGCTCCTACAATGAGCAGTTCTTC.

V gene TRBV4-1 combines with J gene TRBJ2-5; 10 bases match TRBD1. Trimming cost V 3 bases and J 2 bases; bases outside gene matches: 6. The CDR3 consists of 16 residues. Germline V gives CDR1 MGHRA, CDR2 YSYEKL. The CDR3 here is CASSQTGQGGQETQYF. DNA for the CDR3: TGCGCCAGCAGCCAGACCGGACAGGGGGGGCAAGAGACCCAGTACTTC.

This clone was detected a few times. The genes are TRBV30 and TRBJ2-7; 15 bases map to TRBD2. Germline CDR1 reads GTSNPN; CDR2 reads SVGIG (reference sequence). V shed 2 bases and J 2 bases; nucleotides not matched to a gene: 13. This CDR3 has 19 amino acids. CDR3 loop: CAWSLFGLAGGSSPYEQYF. The CDR3 DNA is TGTGCCTGGAGTCTTTTCGGACTAGCGGGAGGGTCTAGCCCCTACGAGCAGTACTTC.

The genes are TRBV19 and TRBJ1-2; D gene ambiguous. V lost 5 bases to trimming and J lost 4 bases, with 17 bases between them. The V gene's germline CDR1 is LNHDA and CDR2 SQIVND (reference sequence). The CDR3 loop spans 15 amino acids. CDR3 residues: CASSATTGSGYGYTF. The CDR3 bases are TGTGCCAGTAGTGCGACCACGGGGAGTGGCTATGGCTACACCTTC.

The rearrangement uses TRBV7-8 and TRBJ2-7, with 10 bases aligning to TRBD1. The CDR3 sequence is 15 residues long. Germline values: CDR1 SGHVS, CDR2 FQNEAQ. With 5 bases clipped from V and 0 bases from J, the junction kept 4 bases outside the gene matches. The CDR3 loop is CASSPRTGGSYEQYF. The CDR3 region has the DNA TGTGCCAGCAGCCCCCGGACAGGGGGCTCCTACGAGCAGTACTTC.

This chain connects TRBV7-9 to TRBJ2-5; tentative D call: TRBD2 (6 bases). In germline, CDR1 is SEHNR, CDR2 FQNEAQ (reference sequence). The CDR3 sequence is 11 residues long. Trimming shortened V by 4 bases and J by 12 bases, and 12 bases separated the two germline ends. CDR3: CASSSQTREYF. CDR3 coding DNA: TGTGCCAGCAGCTCTCAGACTAGGGAGTACTTC.

The chain combines TRBV28 with TRBJ2-2; 12 nucleotides align to TRBD1. Germline V CDR1 and CDR2: MDHEN, SYDVKM. V trimming: 6 bases; J trimming: 5 bases; junction bases outside the gene matches: 4. The CDR3 is 15 residues long. The DNA of the CDR3 is TGTGCCAGCAGCTTGGGACAGGGGGCAACCGGGGAGCTGTTTTTT. This gives the protein CASSLGQGATGELFF.

The chain couples TRBV6-5 to TRBJ2-1; 8 bases agree with TRBD2. V gave up 4 bases and J gave up 10 bases; unmatched junction bases: 12. Germline loops: CDR1 MNHEY, CDR2 SVGAGI. The CDR3 contains 15 residues. CDR3 sequence (DNA): TGTGCCAGCAGTTTACTAGCGGAGGTCCCCCGAGAGCAGTTCTTC. It encodes CASSLLAEVPREQFF.

CDR3 bases: TGTGCCACCGCCCAAACGACAGTTAGCATCCAGCAGTACTTC. It translates to CATAQTTVSIQQYF. The J gene is TRBJ2-7, the V gene TRBV24-1; D possibly corresponds to TRBD1 (5 bases). Germline CDR1 KGHDR, CDR2 SFDVKD. The CDR3 totals 14 residues. The V end lost 9 bases, the J end lost 8 bases, and 22 bases lay between the germline ends.

V usage is TRBV7-9 and J usage is TRBJ1-1; D remains ambiguous. V lost 3 bases, J lost 1 base, and 6 bases lay in between. The germline gives CDR1 SEHNR, CDR2 FQNEAQ (reference sequence). This CDR3 is built from 13 residues. The CDR3 nucleotides read TGTGCCAGCAGCTTCGGGAGGAACACTGAAGCTTTCTTT. Protein product: CASSFGRNTEAFF.

V gene TRBV9 combines with J gene TRBJ1-1; D is unresolved. This CDR3 has 20 amino acids. V was clipped by 1 base and J by 2 bases, with 27 bases between them. CDR1 and CDR2 (germline): SGDLS, YYNGEE. The CDR3 is CASSVSPLEQLLLINTEAFF. CDR3 nucleotide sequence: TGTGCCAGCAGCGTAAGTCCCTTGGAGCAGTTACTCCTTATAAACACTGAAGCTTTCTTT.

The J gene is TRBJ2-3, the V gene TRBV5-1; a possible D gene is TRBD2 (5 bases). The CDR3 loop spans 15 amino acids. V was shortened by 0 bases and J by 0 bases, with 8 bases between the two germline ends. The germline gives CDR1 SGHRS, CDR2 YFSETQ. The CDR3, as DNA: TGCGCCAGCAGCTTGGACGGCGGGAGCACAGATACGCAGTATTTT. Its protein product is CASSLDGGSTDTQYF.

The chain employs TRBV30 and TRBJ2-7; weak D call: TRBD2 (6 bases). In germline, CDR1 is GTSNPN, CDR2 SVGIG (reference sequence). This CDR3 is built from 12 residues. Trimming removed 8 bases at V and 2 bases at J, with 13 bases between. This CDR3 reads CAGVRGTYEQYF. The CDR3 coding sequence is TGTGCCGGGGTACGGGGGACCTACGAGCAGTACTTC.

V and J are TRBV7-3 and TRBJ2-7, with 9 bases matching TRBD1. The CDR3 length is 14 residues. V was clipped by 5 bases and J by 9 bases; unmatched bases: 11. CDR1 is SGHTA and CDR2 is FQGTGA in the germline V gene. The CDR3 bases are TGTGCCAGCAGCGGATCCGGACAGGGGACCGGGCAGTACTTC. Residues: CASSGSGQGTGQYF.

The chain employs TRBV11-2 and TRBJ2-3; 9 nucleotides line up with TRBD2. The CDR3 consists of 16 residues. CDR1 and CDR2 (germline): SGHAT, FQNNGV. J gave up 2 bases and V 3 bases, and 6 bases lay outside the gene matches. CDR3 coding DNA: TGTGCCAGCAGCTTTAGGTCTAGCGGGGTCACAGATACGCAGTATTTT. This translates into CASSFRSSGVTDTQYF.

V is TRBV7-7 and J is TRBJ2-2; D is uncertain. There are 13 residues in the CDR3. Germline CDR1 reads SSHAT; CDR2 reads FNYEAQ (reference sequence). The V and J ends lost 5 bases and 1 base respectively, with 5 bases between them. CDR3 sequence (DNA): TGTGCCAGCAGCCTCAGGAACACCGGGGAGCTGTTTTTT. This sequence encodes CASSLRNTGELFF.

The rearrangement uses TRBV19 and TRBJ2-3, with D possibly being TRBD2 (5 bases). This CDR3 contains 15 residues. CDR1 and CDR2 (germline): LNHDA, SQIVND (reference sequence). V lost 0 bases to trimming and J lost 1 base, with 8 bases between them. CDR3 residues: CASSIEGSGTDTQYF. In DNA, the CDR3 is TGTGCCAGTAGTATAGAAGGTAGCGGCACAGATACGCAGTATTTT.

The genes are TRBV13 and TRBJ2-3, with D uncertain. The germline V gene encodes CDR1 PRHDT and CDR2 FYEKMQ (reference sequence). Trimming took 5 bases from V and 11 from J, leaving 11 bases between them. This CDR3 comprises 11 residues. The CDR3 nucleotides read TGTGCCAGCAGCGAGCGTGAAGGGCAGTATTTT. Protein: CASSEREGQYF.